The present entry profiles one T cell receptor beta chain with its context. This clonotype was observed a few times. Its binding antigen is unknown. The record has no base qualities; no much larger clone is one base away. Ficoll-Paque density gradient centrifugation was used to isolate PBMCs. This sample was taken from a study of T-cell memory formation after mild COVID-19 (dated by TCRdb to the early 2020s). Study-level background: Most TCR sequence clusters were specific to one of the two donors. In a couple of donors, T-cell clones that expanded and contracted after mild COVID-19 were tracked by sequencing TCRalpha and TCRbeta repertoires over time. Two young, previously healthy adult volunteers, one female and one male, were included in the cohort. Overall study results and their limits: Contracting CD4+ clones appeared mostly in the CM and EM memory subsets, whereas CD8+ clones were enriched in EMRA. Only two mild cases were covered by the study, and larger cohorts that include severe cases with pre-infection samples were considered necessary. Whether the second-wave clones peaking on day 37 were SARS-CoV-2 specific was not confirmed. The detection of some responding clones in pre-infection memory suggests that pre-existing cross-reactive memory T cells joined the SARS-CoV-2 response. Clones that contracted from day 15 to 85 showed balanced CD4/CD8 phenotypes, whereas a second wave of clones that expanded from day 15 to 37 leaned towards CD4+.

CDR1 and CDR2 are drawn from the germline V gene (reference sequence): SEHNR, FQNEAQ. V and J are trimmed by 3 bases and 6 bases, and the gene matches miss 6 bases of the junction. Counted from cysteine to phenylalanine, this CDR3 has 15 amino acids. Solely the CDR3 DNA is kept, with 45 bases framed from the first base. TCRdb names Illumina NovaSeq 6000 as the instrument used. TCRalpha and TCRbeta cDNA libraries were built by 5'RACE with constant-segment primers, adding sample barcodes and unique molecular identifiers. RNA was extracted from every sample with Trizol reagent. Library amplification was performed in two PCR steps, and a second sample barcode and Illumina TruSeq adapters were introduced in the second step. Libraries were sequenced on an Illumina NovaSeq with 2 x 150 bp paired-end reads. On the study's bioinformatics: The reads were demultiplexed and collapsed into UMI-guided consensus sequences using migec v1.2.7. Using mixcr v2.1.11, UMI consensuses were aligned to TRA and TRB V and J templates and then assembled into clonotypes. A clonotype was counted as expanded or contracted only when both edgeR and NoisET called the clonotype significant, with the noise models trained on biological replicates. For edgeR calls, the thresholds were a false discovery rate-adjusted p below 0.01 and a log2 fold-change of 1. As an exploratory analysis of dynamics, max-normalized trajectories of the 1000 most abundant clonotypes were examined with PCA combined with hierarchical clustering. Separately sequenced CD4+ and CD8+ repertoires were used to assign a CD4 or CD8 phenotype to each responding clone. TCRdb handled the public reads itself, with Q25 trimming in fastp and clone calling in MiXCR, and kept productive beta chains. Entries are consolidated by CDR3 protein sequence, retaining the most common genes and DNA. What appears here as the V and J calls and clone size reflects TCRdb's work, not the paper's. The sample yields roughly 130,000 distinct CDR3 sequences; approximately 15% were counted once. In total, the top ten clones hold approximately 5.2% of the sample.

The source of this sequence is a man aged 18 to 29 who had mild COVID-19 (a few samples of this study predate the infection). The sample titles of this study are shuffled in the database, so cell type and time point are left out; the donor was told from shared clones. The chain is assembled from TRBV7-9 and TRBJ2-3; the central 10 bases match TRBD2. Sequencing used PBMCs or a T cell subset sorted from them (not recorded which). The CDR3 region has the sequence CASSFSGGRRDTQYF. At the DNA level, the sequence is TGTGCCAGCAGCTTTAGCGGGGGGCGTCGGGATACGCAGTATTTT. Reference TRBV7-9 and TRBJ2-3 genes cover what lies past the CDR3, so the full variable domain is DTGVSQNPRHKITKRGQNVTFRCDPISEHNRLYWYRQTLGQGPEFLTYFQNEAQLEKSRLLSDRFSAERPKGSFSTLEIQRTEQGDSAMYLCASSFSGGRRDTQYFGPGTRLTVL.